In this sample, the clone carrying this T cell receptor (beta chain) turned up a few times. Its antigen remains unknown. Trimming removed 6 bases at V and 0 bases at J, with 8 bases between. The V gene's germline CDR1 is LNHDA and CDR2 SQIVND (reference sequence). The CDR3 sequence is 13 residues long. As for the donors, each was a healthy bone marrow donor. It was with 60 Vbeta and 13 Jbeta primers that the PCR ran. Data came from immunoSEQ multiplex PCR; TCRdb stores just in-frame clones and leaves some out. The table shows around 100,000 clones, with roughly 71% occurring only once. This sample was included in a study of cytomegalovirus exposure and HLA in healthy donors. About the research overall: Some 85 million unique TCRs from HLA-typed donors were held in an early data release.

Whole-study results and caveats: Presence/absence results assume similar sequencing depth per donor, which may not hold. Later on, analysis showed that most CMV-associated TCR beta chains appeared to be HLA-restricted.

This chain uses TRBV19 with TRBJ2-5; D is undetermined. What was sequenced was PBMCs. The TCR originated in a man aged 35-49 years in good health and CMV-seropositive. CDR3 DNA sequence: TGTGCCAGTAGAACGAGGTACCAAGAGACCCAGTACTTC. Translation gives CASRTRYQETQYF.